This entry lists 10 T cell receptor beta chains sequenced from one sample in a study of T-cell reconstitution after alpha-beta-depleted transplantation in children. During its preparation, the TCRbeta library received unique molecular identifiers. In TCRdb, the PCR reads were re-called with MiXCR into one record per CDR3 protein. The repertoire has around 680,000 distinct CDR3 sequences, roughly 15% of them found once; the top ten carry approximately 1%. The source material was PBMCs from the stem cell graft donor, sampled from the stem cell graft. These TCRs come from a human donor who donated a stem cell graft to a child with acute myeloid leukemia.

This clonotype occurred a few times. This sequence joins TRBV11-2 and TRBJ1-6, with 8 bases matching TRBD1. This CDR3 has 18 residues. CDR1 and CDR2 from the germline V gene are SGHAT and FQNNGV. The V and J ends lost 1 base and 6 bases, in that order; junction bases with no gene match: 11. CDR3 region: CASSLAYGQGGGNSPLHF. For the CDR3, the DNA is TGTGCCAGCAGCTTAGCCTACGGACAGGGAGGAGGTAATTCACCCCTCCACTTT. The entire variable domain, with the rest obtained from reference TRBV11-2 and TRBJ1-6, is as follows: EAGVAQSPRYKIIEKRQSVAFWCNPISGHATLYWYQQILGQGPKLLIQFQNNGVVDDSQLPKDRFSAERLKGVDSTLKIQPAKLEDSAVYLCASSLAYGQGGGNSPLHFGNGTRLTVT.

This clonotype was picked up many times. This chain links TRBV24-1 with TRBJ2-5; 8 bases fit TRBD2. V trimming: 6 bases; J trimming: 2 bases; junction bases outside the gene matches: 4. The germline V gene encodes CDR1 KGHDR and CDR2 SFDVKD. The length of the CDR3 is 14 residues. In nucleotides, the CDR3 is TGTGCCACCAGTCCGGGGGGGCTTCAAGAGACCCAGTACTTC. Its translation: CATSPGGLQETQYF.

This clonotype was seen only a few times. The chain links TRBV5-5 to TRBJ1-5; D is possibly TRBD1 (5 bases). This CDR3 has 15 residues. Germline V gene sequence: CDR1 SGHKS, CDR2 YYEKEE (reference sequence). V dropped 1 base and J dropped 6 bases, with 14 bases sitting between them. CDR3 in DNA: TGTGCCAGCAGCTTGCAGGGTATAGCGGCTCAGCCCCAGCATTTT. Its protein is CASSLQGIAAQPQHF.

The sample holds many counts of this clonotype. The rearrangement links TRBV20-1 to TRBJ2-7; 11 nucleotides match TRBD2. The CDR3 runs 13 residues. CDR1 and CDR2 from the germline V gene are DFQATT and SNEGSKA (reference sequence). The V segment lost 4 bases and the J segment 1 base; nucleotides outside the gene matches: 0. The CDR3 loop reads CSATSGGSYEQYV. As DNA, the CDR3 is TGCAGTGCTACTAGCGGGGGGTCCTACGAGCAGTACGTC.

This clonotype was counted a few times. This chain joins TRBV20-1 and TRBJ2-3; 10 bases fit TRBD2. Per the germline V gene, CDR1 is DFQATT and CDR2 is SNEGSKA (reference sequence). The junction had 9 bases not matched to a gene; V was cut back by 6 bases and J by 6 bases. The CDR3 has 14 amino acids. CDR3 residues: CSAAKRGGRDTQYF. In DNA form, the CDR3 reads TGCAGTGCAGCTAAGCGGGGGGGCCGGGATACGCAGTATTTT.

This chain uses TRBV7-2 with TRBJ1-3; perhaps TRBD1 as D (6 bases). The ends were cut back, 4 bases at V and 0 bases at J, with 16 bases in the middle. The CDR3 loop spans 17 amino acids. Per the germline V gene, CDR1 is SGHTA and CDR2 is FQGNSA. CDR3 bases: TGTGCCAGCAGCTCCTCGCTGACAGGCGTCTCTGGAAACACCATATATTTT. Its protein is CASSSSLTGVSGNTIYF.

This clonotype appeared many times. The V gene is TRBV7-2, the J gene TRBJ2-3; 7 bases agree with TRBD1. The CDR3 loop spans 12 amino acids. Per the germline V gene, CDR1 is SGHTA and CDR2 is FQGNSA. Trimming cost V 4 bases and J 10 bases; bases outside gene matches: 5. The CDR3, as DNA: TGTGCCAGCAGCTCTAGGGGGCTCGCGCAGTATTTT. Translated: CASSSRGLAQYF.

This clonotype has a handful of counts. V is TRBV5-5 and J is TRBJ1-1; tentative D call: TRBD1 (6 bases). CDR1 is SGHKS and CDR2 is YYEKEE in the germline V gene (reference sequence). The CDR3 loop spans 15 amino acids. Between the trimmed V and J ends, which lost 2 bases and 8 bases, there was a span of 19 bases. CDR3: CASSFWDNLGGEAFF. The CDR3 nucleotides are TGTGCCAGCAGCTTTTGGGACAACCTGGGGGGAGAAGCTTTCTTT.

This sequence joins TRBV28 and TRBJ2-4; a possible D gene is TRBD1 (5 bases). The CDR3 loop spans 13 amino acids. Germline lookup yields CDR1 MDHEN and CDR2 SYDVKM. V lost 8 bases, J lost 0 bases, and 8 bases lay in between. CDR3 in amino acids: CASGHRAKNIQYF. The CDR3 DNA sequence: TGTGCCAGCGGACACCGAGCCAAAAACATTCAGTACTTC.

This clonotype was recorded once. This chain connects TRBV6-6 to TRBJ1-1; TRBD1 might be the D (6 bases). The V gene lost 7 bases and the J gene lost 5 bases, with 14 bases spanning the gap. Per germline, CDR1 MNHNY and CDR2 SVGAGI (reference sequence). This CDR3 spans 13 amino acids. CDR3 nucleotide sequence: TGTGCCAGCAATGAACAGGGAGGAACTGAAGCTTTCTTT. This encodes CASNEQGGTEAFF.